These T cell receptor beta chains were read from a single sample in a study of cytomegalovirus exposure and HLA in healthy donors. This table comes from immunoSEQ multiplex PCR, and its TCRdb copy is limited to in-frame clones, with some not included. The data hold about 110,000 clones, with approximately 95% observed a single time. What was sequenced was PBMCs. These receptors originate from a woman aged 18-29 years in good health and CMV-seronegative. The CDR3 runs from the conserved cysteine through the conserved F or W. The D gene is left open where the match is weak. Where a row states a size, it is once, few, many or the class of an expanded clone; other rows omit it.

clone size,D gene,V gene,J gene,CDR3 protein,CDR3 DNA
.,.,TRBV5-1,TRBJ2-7,CASSLLLAGEYEQYF,TGCGCCAGCAGCTTGTTGCTGGCAGGGGAGTACGAGCAGTACTTC
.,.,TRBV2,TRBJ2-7,CASSIDSYEQYF,TGTGCCAGCAGCATCGACAGTTACGAGCAGTACTTC
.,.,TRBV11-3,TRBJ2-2,CASSSQDTGELFF,TGTGCCAGCAGCTCCCAGGACACCGGGGAGCTGTTTTTT
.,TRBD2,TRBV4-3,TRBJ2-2,CASSQEGAGDYTGELFF,TGCGCCAGCAGCCAAGAAGGAGCGGGGGATTACACCGGGGAGCTGTTTTTT
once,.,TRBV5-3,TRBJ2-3,CARSLVSVTSTDTQYF,TGTGCCAGAAGCTTGGTAAGCGTAACTAGCACAGATACGCAGTATTTT
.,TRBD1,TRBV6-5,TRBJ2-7,CASRLDRGSYEQYF,TGTGCCAGCAGGCTCGACAGGGGATCCTACGAGCAGTACTTC
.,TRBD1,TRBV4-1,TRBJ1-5,CASSQEERDSRNQPQHF,TGCGCCAGCAGCCAAGAGGAAAGGGACAGCCGTAATCAGCCCCAGCATTTT
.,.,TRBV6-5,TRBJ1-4,CASSYSISGEKLFF,TGTGCCAGCAGTTACTCGATATCGGGAGAAAAACTGTTTTTT
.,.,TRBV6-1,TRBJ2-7,CASSPGAGRRYEQYF,TGTGCCAGCAGCCCAGGGGCAGGCCGTAGGTACGAGCAGTACTTC
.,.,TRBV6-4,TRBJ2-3,CASRETGYSTDTQYF,TGTGCCAGCAGAGAAACAGGGTACAGCACAGATACGCAGTATTTT
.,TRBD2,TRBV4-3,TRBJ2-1,CASSERGPNNEQFF,TGCGCCAGCAGCGAGCGGGGGCCCAACAATGAGCAGTTCTTC
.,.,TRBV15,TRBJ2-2,CATSRDARASGELFF,TGTGCCACCAGCAGAGACGCCAGGGCATCCGGGGAGCTGTTTTTT
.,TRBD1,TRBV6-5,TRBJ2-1,CASSPRTGKGNEQFF,TGTGCCAGCAGTCCCCGGACAGGGAAAGGCAATGAGCAGTTCTTC
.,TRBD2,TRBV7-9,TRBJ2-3,CASSLYSGNTDTQYF,TGTGCCAGCAGCTTATATAGCGGGAACACAGATACGCAGTATTTT
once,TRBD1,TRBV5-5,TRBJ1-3,CASSFRGQGPRSSGNTIYF,TGTGCCAGCAGCTTTAGGGGACAGGGGCCTAGAAGTTCTGGAAACACCATATATTTT
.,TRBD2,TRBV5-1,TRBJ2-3,CASIPAGGSTDTQYF,TGCGCCAGCATCCCCGCGGGGGGGAGCACAGATACGCAGTATTTT
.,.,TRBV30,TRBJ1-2,CAWGDNNYGYTF,TGTGCCTGGGGAGATAATAACTATGGCTACACCTTC
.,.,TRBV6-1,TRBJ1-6,CASSEALDSPLHF,TGTGCCAGCAGTGAAGCCCTTGATTCACCCCTCCACTTT
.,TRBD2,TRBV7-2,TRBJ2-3,CASRLTSSSTDTQYF,TGTGCCAGCAGACTGACTAGCTCTAGCACAGATACGCAGTATTTT
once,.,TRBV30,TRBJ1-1,CAWSDLVNTEAFF,TGTGCCTGGAGTGACTTAGTGAACACTGAAGCTTTCTTT
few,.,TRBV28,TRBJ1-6,CASSLVGTYSPLHF,TGTGCCAGCAGTTTGGTGGGGACTTATTCACCCCTCCACTTT
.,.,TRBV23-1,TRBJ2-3,CASSQSDRPRRTDTQYF,TGCGCCAGCAGTCAATCGGACAGACCACGAAGGACAGATACGCAGTATTTT
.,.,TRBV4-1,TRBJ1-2,CASSQGGSRVHGYTF,TGCGCCAGCAGCCAAGGGGGTAGCAGGGTCCATGGCTACACCTTC